The 30 T cell receptor beta chains reported below all come from one sample, sequenced in a study of blood T cell repertoires in COVID-19. Assay: immunoSEQ multiplex PCR; the TCRdb copy retains only in-frame clones and omits some. Among about 230,000 clones, nearly 90% were seen once, and the ten largest hold less than 4%. The sample was PBMCs or T cells enriched from blood (not recorded which). These receptors were collected from a woman in her thirties with acute COVID-19.

The gene calls are TRBV7-9 and TRBJ1-4, with 10 nucleotides matching TRBD1. In germline, CDR1 is SEHNR, CDR2 FQNEAQ (reference sequence). V was pared by 7 bases and J by 7 bases, with 6 bases of the junction left unmatched. The CDR3 spans 14 residues. CDR3 sequence: CASTKGTGAEKLFF. CDR3 nucleotide sequence: TGTGCCAGCACCAAGGGGACAGGGGCTGAAAAACTGTTTTTT.

J is TRBJ2-1 and V is TRBV27; 7 bases fit TRBD2. The germline gives CDR1 MNHEY, CDR2 SMNVEV (reference sequence). Trimming took 4 bases from V and 2 from J; bases not matched to a gene: 8. The CDR3 length is 16 residues. In nucleotides, the CDR3 is TGTGCCAGCAGTTACTCCCCCGGGGGGACCTACAATGAGCAGTTCTTC. Translation: CASSYSPGGTYNEQFF.

The chain is built from TRBV6-5 and TRBJ1-1; D is unresolved. The V end lost 2 bases, the J end lost 8 bases, and 9 bases lay between the germline ends. Germline CDR1 reads MNHEY; CDR2 reads SVGAGI. The CDR3 is 12 residues long. CDR3 loop: CASSYPNSEAFF. The DNA of the CDR3 is TGTGCCAGCAGTTACCCCAACTCCGAAGCTTTCTTT.

The chain uses TRBV20-1 and TRBJ2-3; TRBD1 matches at 10 bases. J was trimmed by 8 bases and V by 5 bases; bases with no gene match: 1. Germline values: CDR1 DFQATT, CDR2 SNEGSKA (reference sequence). This CDR3 has 11 amino acids. The chain's CDR3 is CSARTGGTQYF. Written as DNA, the CDR3 is TGCAGTGCTCGGACAGGGGGTACGCAGTATTTT.

The rearrangement uses TRBV7-2 and TRBJ1-5; 10 bases are a match to TRBD1. V was clipped by 5 bases and J by 5 bases; unmatched bases: 3. Germline CDR1 is SGHTA and CDR2 is FQGNSA. The CDR3 spans 14 residues. The CDR3 spells CASSDRGRYQPQHF. CDR3 nucleotides: TGTGCCAGCAGCGACAGGGGGCGCTATCAGCCCCAGCATTTT.

This clone was detected a few times. This rearrangement joins TRBV4-3 to TRBJ1-1; 11 bases match TRBD1. J gave up 0 bases and V 4 bases, and 4 bases lay outside the gene matches. The germline CDR1 and CDR2 sequences are LGHNA and YSLEER. CDR3 length equals 16 residues. This CDR3 reads CASSRGTGGLNTEAFF. The CDR3 DNA follows: TGCGCCAGCAGCCGGGGGACAGGGGGATTGAACACTGAAGCTTTCTTT.

This chain uses TRBV29-1 with TRBJ2-7; 8 positions agree with TRBD1. CDR1 SQVTM and CDR2 ANQGSEA come from the germline V gene. V lost 7 bases to trimming and J lost 1 base; unmatched junction nucleotides: 6. CDR3 size: 13 residues. CDR3 residues: CSGRTGTSYEQYF. Written as DNA, the CDR3 is TGCAGCGGCCGGACAGGGACGTCCTACGAGCAGTACTTC.

This chain connects TRBV30 to TRBJ1-1; possible D gene TRBD1, 5 bases. The germline gives CDR1 GTSNPN, CDR2 SVGIG (reference sequence). CDR3 length equals 13 residues. V dropped 0 bases and J dropped 3 bases, with 8 bases sitting between them. The CDR3: CAWSVRGDTEAFF. CDR3 coding DNA: TGTGCCTGGAGTGTCCGGGGGGACACTGAAGCTTTCTTT.

This clone has just one count. The V call is TRBV2, the J call TRBJ1-3; D is possibly TRBD1 (6 bases). The CDR3 contains 15 residues. The V gene's germline CDR1 is SNHLY and CDR2 FYNNEI. With 5 bases removed from V and 0 bases from J, the gap between germline ends came to 11 bases. As DNA, the CDR3 is TGTGCCAGCAGTACCGGGACAAACTCTGGAAACACCATATATTTT. Translated: CASSTGTNSGNTIYF.

The chain recombines TRBV19 with TRBJ2-7; no reliable D call. The germline gives CDR1 LNHDA, CDR2 SQIVND (reference sequence). The length of the CDR3 is 16 residues. The V gene lost 0 bases and the J gene lost 3 bases, with 15 bases spanning the gap. The DNA for the CDR3 is TGTGCCAGTAGTATAGACGCCGGAGAAAGGAACTACGAGCAGTACTTC. It codes for CASSIDAGERNYEQYF.

CDR3 loop: CASSYRDPERWRGEVDTQYF. In DNA form, the CDR3 reads TGTGCCAGCAGTTACAGGGACCCCGAGAGGTGGCGGGGGGAGGTAGATACGCAGTATTTT. The V call is TRBV27, the J call TRBJ2-3; 8 bases map to TRBD2. Germline-derived CDR1 and CDR2 are MNHEY and SMNVEV (reference sequence). V shed 4 bases, J shed 5 bases, and the junction held 23 bases outside the gene matches. The CDR3 runs 20 residues.

This chain joins TRBV4-1 and TRBJ1-5; 7 bases are shared with TRBD1. This CDR3 is 14 amino acids long. Germline loops: CDR1 MGHRA, CDR2 YSYEKL. V shed 4 bases, J shed 6 bases, and the junction held 6 bases outside the gene matches. This CDR3 is CASSRLAGGQPQHF. CDR3 in DNA: TGCGCCAGCAGCCGGTTAGCAGGGGGTCAGCCCCAGCATTTT.

The chain combines TRBV6-2 or TRBV6-3 with TRBJ2-1, with 7 bases matching TRBD1. V trimming: 2 bases; J trimming: 5 bases; junction bases outside the gene matches: 9. The CDR3 consists of 16 residues. The germline V gene encodes CDR1 MNHEY and CDR2 SVGEGT. CDR3 nucleotide sequence: TGTGCCAGCAGTTACCACCGGGACAGAAGGAACAATGAGCAGTTCTTC. It translates to CASSYHRDRRNNEQFF.

The V gene is TRBV19, the J gene TRBJ2-1; TRBD2 matches 8 bases. Germline V lookup: CDR1 LNHDA, CDR2 SQIVND (reference sequence). The length of the CDR3 is 15 residues. Trimming at V came to 2 bases and at J to 6 bases, leaving 6 bases not matched to a gene. CDR3 amino acids: CASSIPSGGGNEQFF. DNA of the CDR3: TGTGCCAGTAGTATACCCAGCGGGGGAGGCAATGAGCAGTTCTTC.

This rearrangement joins TRBV6-6 to TRBJ1-3; weak D call: TRBD1 (5 bases). The CDR3 sequence is 14 residues long. The germline CDR1 and CDR2 sequences are MNHNY and SVGAGI (reference sequence). With 5 bases removed from V and 4 bases from J, the gap between germline ends came to 12 bases. The CDR3 loop is CASSPGMRGNTIYF. In nucleotides, the CDR3 is TGTGCCAGCAGTCCAGGGATGCGGGGAAACACCATATATTTT.

This clone is a singleton in its sample. This chain joins TRBV6-5 and TRBJ2-5; no firm D call. V was trimmed by 7 bases and J by 1 base, leaving 4 bases between them. Germline V gives CDR1 MNHEY, CDR2 SVGAGI. The CDR3 length is 11 residues. CDR3 sequence: CASNLQETQYF. CDR3 nucleotide sequence: TGTGCCAGCAATCTCCAAGAGACCCAGTACTTC.

The chain links TRBV27 to TRBJ1-1, with D possibly being TRBD1 (5 bases). Germline V gene data show CDR1 as MNHEY and CDR2 as SMNVEV (reference sequence). This CDR3 has 15 amino acids. The ends were cut back, 2 bases at V and 7 bases at J, with 17 bases in the middle. The CDR3 here is CASSLSIRGVDEAFF. The DNA of the CDR3 is TGTGCCAGCAGTTTAAGTATCCGGGGGGTCGATGAAGCTTTCTTT.

The chain has TRBV24-1 and TRBJ2-5; the match to TRBD1 covers 8 bases. Germline values: CDR1 KGHDR, CDR2 SFDVKD. The CDR3 runs to 15 residues. After removal of 6 bases from V and 3 bases from J, the junction contained 8 bases not matched to a gene. Here the CDR3 DNA reads TGTGCCACCAGTTCAGGGGGCGTAGTGGAAGAGACCCAGTACTTC. Translation gives CATSSGGVVEETQYF.

The chain combines TRBV7-9 with TRBJ2-7, with 8 nucleotides matching TRBD1. Germline loops: CDR1 SEHNR, CDR2 FQNEAQ (reference sequence). The CDR3 consists of 14 residues. J lost 4 bases, V lost 3 bases, and 5 bases had no gene match. CDR3 in amino acids: CASSLGQAFYEQYF. The CDR3 bases are TGTGCCAGCAGCTTGGGACAGGCCTTTTACGAGCAGTACTTC.

This clone has a single count. The CDR3 protein is CSVQNGVSEAFF. CDR3 nucleotide sequence: TGCAGCGTACAAAACGGGGTGTCTGAAGCTTTCTTT. The chain uses TRBV29-1 and TRBJ1-1; D gene unclear. The CDR3 length is 12 residues. Germline V gene sequence: CDR1 SQVTM, CDR2 ANQGSEA. V was shortened by 6 bases and J by 6 bases, with 14 bases between the two germline ends.

This clone was recorded once. This chain links TRBV11-2 with TRBJ1-6; 7 nucleotides agree with TRBD1. This CDR3 comprises 16 residues. With V trimmed by 4 bases and J by 6 bases, 9 bases remained unmatched. CDR1 and CDR2 from the germline V gene are SGHAT and FQNNGV. The CDR3 nucleotides are TGTGCCAGCAGCTCGTTTGGGGACAGCATTAATTCACCCCTCCACTTT. Translated, it gives CASSSFGDSINSPLHF.

This clone was observed a single time. An end of the junction differs from the germline gene, which may be a read error. The V call is TRBV6-5, the J call TRBJ1-5, with 8 bases fitting TRBD1. Germline CDR1 reads MNHEY; CDR2 reads SVGAGI. The CDR3 runs to 14 residues. CDR3 DNA sequence: TGTGTCAGCAGCGGGGGACAGGATAGTCAGCCCCAGCATTTT. Translation: CVSSGGQDSQPQHF.

The chain employs TRBV20-1 and TRBJ1-1; D is undetermined. V lost 3 bases and J 0 bases, leaving 14 bases between the germline ends. The length of the CDR3 is 15 residues. The germline V gene has CDR1 DFQATT and CDR2 SNEGSKA (reference sequence). CDR3 sequence reads: CSASGGYEMNTEAFF. The CDR3, as DNA: TGCAGTGCTAGTGGCGGTTACGAAATGAACACTGAAGCTTTCTTT.

This clone was counted once. This chain uses TRBV7-2 with TRBJ1-5, with D perhaps matching TRBD1 (5 bases). Trimming left V 5 bases short and J 6 bases short, with 20 bases between. The CDR3 loop spans 16 amino acids. Germline V gene sequence: CDR1 SGHTA, CDR2 FQGNSA. CDR3 sequence (DNA): TGTGCCAGCAGCCCCTCCGGGGGGACGTGGGGTCAGCCCCAGCATTTT. Translated, it gives CASSPSGGTWGQPQHF.

V usage is TRBV7-2 and J usage is TRBJ2-2; tentative D call: TRBD2 (6 bases). The CDR3 has 16 residues. V dropped 5 bases and J dropped 8 bases, with 21 bases sitting between them. Germline-derived CDR1 and CDR2 are SGHTA and FQGNSA. The CDR3 loop reads CASSPRGTPVEGELFF. CDR3 DNA: TGTGCCAGCAGCCCTCGGGGGACCCCCGTGGAGGGGGAGCTGTTTTTT.

The rearrangement links TRBV4-1 to TRBJ2-7, with a weak D call TRBD2 (6 bases). Trimming pared 2 bases from V and 0 bases from J, leaving 11 bases between. Germline V gene data show CDR1 as MGHRA and CDR2 as YSYEKL. The CDR3 sequence is 15 residues long. Written as DNA, the CDR3 is TGCGCCAGCAGCCAAAGCGGAGGGAGCTCCTACGAGCAGTACTTC. The encoded protein is CASSQSGGSSYEQYF.

The chain combines TRBV6-5 with TRBJ2-7; no clear D. The CDR3 spans 14 residues. Germline V gene data show CDR1 as MNHEY and CDR2 as SVGAGI. The V end lost 6 bases, the J end lost 2 bases, and 14 bases lay between the germline ends. In nucleotides, the CDR3 is TGTGCCAGCAGCAGCCCGAGAGGCGCCTACGAGCAGTACTTC. Protein: CASSSPRGAYEQYF.

The V and J genes are TRBV5-1 and TRBJ2-5; a weak D match, TRBD1 (6 bases). The CDR3 is 14 residues long. Trimming took 4 bases from V and 2 from J, leaving 12 bases between them. Germline V gene data show CDR1 as SGHRS and CDR2 as YFSETQ. CDR3 amino acids: CASSERTDQETQYF. The CDR3 region has the DNA TGCGCCAGCAGCGAACGGACAGATCAAGAGACCCAGTACTTC.

The rearrangement uses TRBV19 and TRBJ2-1; 9 bases map to TRBD1. V was clipped by 6 bases and J by 9 bases; unmatched bases: 6. Germline CDR1 reads LNHDA; CDR2 reads SQIVND (reference sequence). The CDR3 is made up of 13 amino acids. CDR3: CASRIDRGGEQFF. The CDR3 DNA reads as TGTGCCAGTAGGATCGACAGGGGGGGTGAGCAGTTCTTC.

The V and J genes are TRBV28 and TRBJ2-7; 9 bases match TRBD2. Germline V gene data show CDR1 as MDHEN and CDR2 as SYDVKM. This CDR3 spans 16 amino acids. The trim removed 1 base at V and 2 bases at J, leaving 6 bases unmatched. The CDR3 DNA follows: TGTGCCAGCAGTTTATTAGTAGCGGGGGAGGCCTACGAGCAGTACTTC. This encodes CASSLLVAGEAYEQYF.